One and the same sample provided the 8 T cell receptor beta chains below, sequenced in a study of CD8+ T cells in alopecia areata. Treatment meaning: oral pan-JAK inhibitor, 5-10 mg twice daily. Following extraction, RNA underwent reverse transcription to cDNA, which served as the sequencing template. Measured with immunoSEQ multiplex PCR; TCRdb has only the in-frame clones, and not every one. The data show about 70,000 clones, 25% to 35% seen once. Sequencing was performed on CD8+ T cells sorted from blood, taken at week 4, from a patient treated with tofacitinib. The receptors here all came from a human donor with alopecia areata.

The V call is TRBV25-1, the J call TRBJ1-1; D not certain. Germline CDR1 reads MGHDK; CDR2 reads SYGVNS. Between the trimmed V and J ends, which lost 4 bases and 1 base, there was a span of 10 bases. The CDR3 spans 14 residues. The CDR3 spells CASSVTTGNTEAFF. The CDR3, as DNA: TGTGCCAGCAGTGTAACGACGGGGAACACTGAAGCTTTCTTT.

The chain joins TRBV27 to TRBJ2-7, with no clear D. CDR1 is MNHEY and CDR2 is SMNVEV in the germline V gene (reference sequence). V dropped 5 bases and J dropped 2 bases, with 10 bases sitting between them. This CDR3 has 13 residues. CDR3 DNA: TGTGCCAGCAGTCTCACCGGAACCTACGAGCAGTACTTC. This sequence encodes CASSLTGTYEQYF.

Note on this clone: Other DNA sequences of this sample code for an identical CDR3. This chain joins TRBV29-1 and TRBJ1-3; D call uncertain. CDR1 is SQVTM, CDR2 ANQGSEA, per germline. This CDR3 has 11 amino acids. V was clipped by 3 bases and J by 4 bases, with 4 bases between them. The CDR3 nucleotides are TGCAGCGTTGACTCGGGAAACACCATATATTTT. Its protein is CSVDSGNTIYF. Filled out from reference TRBV29-1 and TRBJ1-3, the complete variable domain reads SAVISQKPSRDICQRGTSLTIQCQVDSQVTMMFWYRQQPGQSLTLIATANQGSEATYESGFVIDKFPISRPNLTFSTLTVSNMSPEDSSIYLCSVDSGNTIYFGEGSWLTVV.

This clone was observed a handful of times. The chain links TRBV15 to TRBJ2-5; D is perhaps TRBD2 (6 bases). This CDR3 is built from 16 residues. The V gene lost 5 bases and the J gene lost 1 base, with 17 bases spanning the gap. Germline CDR1 and CDR2: LNHNV and YYDKDF (reference sequence). In nucleotides, the CDR3 is TGTGCCACCAGCCCATCTGGGGGGTCCCCCCAAGAGACCCAGTACTTC. Encoded protein: CATSPSGGSPQETQYF.

The chain links TRBV2 to TRBJ2-1; TRBD2 agrees at 12 bases. Germline V gene data show CDR1 as SNHLY and CDR2 as FYNNEI. The CDR3 is made up of 18 amino acids. V shed 1 base and J 8 bases; nucleotides not matched to a gene: 12. The CDR3 protein is CASSEVSPGLAGVDEQFF. The CDR3 DNA reads as TGTGCCAGCAGTGAAGTTAGCCCGGGACTAGCGGGCGTCGATGAGCAGTTCTTC.

The J gene is TRBJ1-2, the V gene TRBV6-1; the D is unclear. V was shortened by 3 bases and J by 2 bases, with 7 bases between the two germline ends. The CDR3 extends over 13 amino acids. In germline, CDR1 is MNHNS, CDR2 SASEGT. The CDR3 is CASSDAENYGYTF. DNA of the CDR3: TGTGCCAGCAGTGACGCGGAAAACTATGGCTACACCTTC.

This clone was seen a handful of times. The chain has TRBV29-1 and TRBJ2-1; D could derive from TRBD1 or TRBD2 (5 bases each). CDR1 and CDR2 from the germline V gene are SQVTM and ANQGSEA. V was trimmed by 3 bases and J by 7 bases, leaving 16 bases between them. This CDR3 region has 14 residues. CDR3 in DNA: TGCAGCGTTGAGGGGGATCAGGGTTTGAATGAGCAGTTCTTC. Translation gives CSVEGDQGLNEQFF.

Only a few counts were recorded for this clone. J is TRBJ2-1 and V is TRBV27; D gene ambiguous. The germline gives CDR1 MNHEY, CDR2 SMNVEV (reference sequence). With 0 bases removed from V and 9 bases from J, the gap between germline ends came to 9 bases. The CDR3 has 13 amino acids. CDR3 nucleotides: TGTGCCAGCAGTTTATCAGGCGGACGTGAGCAGTTCTTC. It yields the protein CASSLSGGREQFF.